The source of this TCR beta chain is a study of tumor and adjacent non-tumor tissue in lung cancer (dated by TCRdb to about 2018). Regarding the research as a whole: Patients with adenocarcinoma (around 13), squamous cell carcinoma (2) and small cell lung cancer (1) were included in the cohort. Among the approximately 15 patients, ages ranged from roughly 30 to 85 years, 10 were men and 5 were women, and disease was TNM stage I to III. Sequencing produced about 130,000,000 productive TCRbeta reads in total, an average of about 4.2 million reads per sample. The study compared bulk TCRbeta repertoires from lung tumor tissue and matched distant non-tumor lung tissue of some 15 lung cancer patients. A few dozen paired specimens, one tumor and one normal lung sample per patient, were profiled by TCRbeta CDR3 sequencing.

The CDR1 and CDR2 encoded by the germline V gene are SGHAT and FQNNGV. The CDR3 spans 14 residues, from the cysteine through the phenylalanine. Only the CDR3 DNA is retained, 42 bases long and in frame from the first base. Library generation was performed with multiplex PCR. TCRdb records Illumina HiSeq 2500 as the sequencer. TCRbeta libraries were built by three rounds of nested PCR using primers (Table S4), following protocols modified from ARM-PCR. Before sequencing, PCR products in the 200-500 bp range were cut out of the gel and cleaned up using the QIAquick gel extraction kit. From the authors' description of their analysis: Reads were cleaned using Trimmomatic, were merged into complete CDR3 sequences using FLASH, and were assigned to V(D)J germline segments using MiTCR. Clonal diversity was computed as the inverse Simpson's index with VDJtools. A read counted as productive if the sequence was in-frame and lacked a premature stop codon. TCRdb reprocessed the public reads (quality trimming at Q25 with fastp, clone calling with MiXCR) and kept in-frame beta chains. When rows share a CDR3 protein, they turn into one entry using the most common DNA and genes. The V and J calls and clone size come from TCRdb's table, not from the authors' own analysis. This sample has 100,000 to 120,000 distinct CDR3 sequences in its table, and about 87% of those were observed once. Together, the top ten hold 20% to 25% of the sample.

Remarks on this clonotype: The target of this receptor is not known. An end of the junction does not agree with germline; a read error may underlie this.

Broad study findings and their caveats: The cohort had only 15 or so patients, and the authors noted that larger samples and more detailed clinical data are needed. TCR diversity (inverse Simpson) was significantly higher in tumor than in normal lung tissue (approximately 400 vs 170, P = 0.0075, Mann-Whitney U test). Neither the sequencing platform nor unique molecular identifiers are named or mentioned anywhere in the methods. In normal lung, the top 100 clones accounted for a significantly larger cumulative share of the repertoire than in tumor tissue. TCR diversity was significantly higher in younger patients, and greater tumor TCR diversity was associated with shorter overall survival and shorter disease-free survival. Because peripheral blood was not sequenced, blood TCRbeta repertoires in the lung cancer patients of the study were not examined.

Bulk unsorted tissue served as the source for RNA extraction, and RNA quality was assessed using a NanoDrop ND-1000 and an Agilent 2100. Donors were newly diagnosed lung cancer patients admitted for thoracic surgery in China between August and November 2014, without prior chemotherapy. Patients with previous radiotherapy or chemotherapy, or with another concurrent cancer, were excluded from the study. Surgical tissue pieces of 1-2 cm3 were preserved in RNAlater solution and stored at -80 °C until use. Sequenced input: lung tumor tissue. The receptor chain draws on TRBV11-2 and TRBJ2-7, with the D gene possibly TRBD1 or TRBD2, each one fitting 5 bases. The origin of this receptor is a man in his 70s with non-small cell lung cancer. The CDR3 reads CASSLVTGTYEQYF. The DNA sequence reads TGTGCCAGCAGCTTAGTTACGGGGACCTACGAGCAGTATTTC.